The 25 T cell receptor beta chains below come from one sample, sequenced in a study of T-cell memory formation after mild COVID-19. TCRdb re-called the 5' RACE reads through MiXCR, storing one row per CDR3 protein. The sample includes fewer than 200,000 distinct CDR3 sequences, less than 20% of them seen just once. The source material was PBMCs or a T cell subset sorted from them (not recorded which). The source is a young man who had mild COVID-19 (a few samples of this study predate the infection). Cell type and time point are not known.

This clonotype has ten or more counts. The CDR3 loop is CSMISVGGAGEQFF. CDR3 nucleotide sequence: TGCAGTATGATTAGCGTGGGGGGGGCAGGTGAGCAGTTCTTC. The gene calls are TRBV20-1 and TRBJ2-1, with D perhaps matching TRBD2 (7 bases). CDR3 size: 14 residues. Germline loops: CDR1 DFQATT, CDR2 SNEGSKA (reference sequence). The V and J ends lost 8 bases and 9 bases respectively, with 23 bases between them.

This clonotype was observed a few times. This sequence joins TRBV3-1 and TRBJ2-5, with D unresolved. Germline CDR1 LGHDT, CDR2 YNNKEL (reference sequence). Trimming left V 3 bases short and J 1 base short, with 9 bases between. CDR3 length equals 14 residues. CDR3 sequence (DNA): TGTGCCAGCAGCCACTCCGAAGCCCAAGAGACCCAGTACTTC. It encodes CASSHSEAQETQYF.

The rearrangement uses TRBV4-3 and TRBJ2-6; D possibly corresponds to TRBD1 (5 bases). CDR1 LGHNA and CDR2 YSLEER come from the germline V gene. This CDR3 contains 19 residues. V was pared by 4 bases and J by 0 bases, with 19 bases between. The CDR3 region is CASSLRILRQISGANVLTF. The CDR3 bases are TGCGCCAGCAGCCTTAGGATCCTCAGACAGATCTCTGGGGCCAACGTCCTGACTTTC.

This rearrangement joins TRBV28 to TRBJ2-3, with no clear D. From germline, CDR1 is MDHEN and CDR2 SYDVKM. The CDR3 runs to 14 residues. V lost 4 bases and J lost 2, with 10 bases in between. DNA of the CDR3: TGTGCCAGCAGTTACCCTCCCCTCACAGATACGCAGTATTTT. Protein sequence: CASSYPPLTDTQYF.

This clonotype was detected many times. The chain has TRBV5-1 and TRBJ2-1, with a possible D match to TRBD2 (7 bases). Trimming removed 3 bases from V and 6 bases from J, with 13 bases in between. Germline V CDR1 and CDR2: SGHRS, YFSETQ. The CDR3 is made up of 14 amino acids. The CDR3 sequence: CASSYGGPPNEQFF. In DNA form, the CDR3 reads TGCGCCAGCAGCTACGGGGGGCCCCCCAATGAGCAGTTCTTC. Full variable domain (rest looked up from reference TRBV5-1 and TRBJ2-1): KAGVTQTPRYLIKTRGQQVTLSCSPISGHRSVSWYQQTPGQGLQFLFEYFSETQRNKGNFPGRFSGRQFSNSRSEMNVSTLELGDSALYLCASSYGGPPNEQFFGPGTRLTVL.

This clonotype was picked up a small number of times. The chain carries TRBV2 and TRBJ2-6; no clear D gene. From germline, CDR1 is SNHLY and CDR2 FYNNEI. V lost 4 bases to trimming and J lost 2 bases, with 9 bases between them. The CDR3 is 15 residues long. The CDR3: CASSAVEAGANVLTF. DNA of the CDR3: TGTGCCAGCAGTGCTGTGGAAGCTGGGGCCAACGTCCTGACTTTC.

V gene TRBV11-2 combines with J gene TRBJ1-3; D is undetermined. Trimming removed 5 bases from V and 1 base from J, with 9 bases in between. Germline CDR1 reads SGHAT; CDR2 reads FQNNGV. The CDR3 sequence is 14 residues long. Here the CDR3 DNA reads TGTGCCAGCAGCATAGCCAGATCTGGAAACACCATATATTTT. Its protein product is CASSIARSGNTIYF.

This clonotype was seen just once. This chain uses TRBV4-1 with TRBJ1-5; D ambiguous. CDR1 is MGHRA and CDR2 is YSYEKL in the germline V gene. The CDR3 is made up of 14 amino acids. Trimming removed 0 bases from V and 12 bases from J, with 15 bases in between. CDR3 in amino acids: CASSQEPGKGLQHF. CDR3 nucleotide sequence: TGCGCCAGCAGCCAAGAACCGGGGAAGGGCCTCCAGCATTTT.

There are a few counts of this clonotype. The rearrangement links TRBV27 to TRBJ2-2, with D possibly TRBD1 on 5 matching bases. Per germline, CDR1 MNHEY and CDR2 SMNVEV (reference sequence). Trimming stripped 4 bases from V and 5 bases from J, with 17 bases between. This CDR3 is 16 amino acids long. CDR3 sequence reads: CASSSPGHGRTGELFF. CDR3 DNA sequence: TGTGCCAGCAGTTCCCCCGGACATGGGCGGACCGGGGAGCTGTTTTTT.

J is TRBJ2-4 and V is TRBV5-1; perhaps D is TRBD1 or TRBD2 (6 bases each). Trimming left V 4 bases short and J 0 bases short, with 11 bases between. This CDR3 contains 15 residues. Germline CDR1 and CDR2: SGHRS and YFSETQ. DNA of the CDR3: TGCGCCAGCAGCGCGGGACAATCAGCCAAAAACATTCAGTACTTC. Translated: CASSAGQSAKNIQYF.

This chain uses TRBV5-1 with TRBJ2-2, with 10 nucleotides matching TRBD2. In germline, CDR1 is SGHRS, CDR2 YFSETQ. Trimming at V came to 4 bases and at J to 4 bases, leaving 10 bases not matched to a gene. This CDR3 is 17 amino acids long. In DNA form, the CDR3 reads TGCGCCAGCAGCCCGGGGACTAGCGAATACCTCACCGGGGAGCTGTTTTTT. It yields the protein CASSPGTSEYLTGELFF.

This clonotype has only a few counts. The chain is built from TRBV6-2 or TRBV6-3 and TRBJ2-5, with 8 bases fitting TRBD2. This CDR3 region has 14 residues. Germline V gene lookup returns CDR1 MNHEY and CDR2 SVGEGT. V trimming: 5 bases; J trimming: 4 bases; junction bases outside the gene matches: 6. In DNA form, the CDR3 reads TGTGCCAGCAGTCCCCACGGGGGGGGAGAGACCCAGTACTTC. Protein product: CASSPHGGGETQYF.

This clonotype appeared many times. CDR3 loop: CASSLGDRGEQYF. The CDR3 bases are TGCGCCAGCAGCTTGGGGGACAGGGGCGAGCAGTACTTC. This chain joins TRBV5-1 and TRBJ2-7, with TRBD1 identical over 10 bases. CDR1 is SGHRS, CDR2 YFSETQ, per germline. The CDR3 covers 13 residues. Trimming took 0 bases from V and 6 from J; bases not matched to a gene: 0.

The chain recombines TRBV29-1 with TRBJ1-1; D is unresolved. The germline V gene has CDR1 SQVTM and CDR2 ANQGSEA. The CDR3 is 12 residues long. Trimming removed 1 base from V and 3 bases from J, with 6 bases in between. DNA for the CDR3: TGCAGCGTTGAAGGGGATGACACTGAAGCTTTCTTT. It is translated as CSVEGDDTEAFF.

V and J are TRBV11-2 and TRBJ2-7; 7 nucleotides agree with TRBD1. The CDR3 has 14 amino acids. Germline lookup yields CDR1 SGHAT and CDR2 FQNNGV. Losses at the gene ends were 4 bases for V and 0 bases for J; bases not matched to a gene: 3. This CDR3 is CASSYRDSSYEQYV. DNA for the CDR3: TGTGCCAGCAGCTACCGGGACAGCTCCTACGAGCAGTACGTC.

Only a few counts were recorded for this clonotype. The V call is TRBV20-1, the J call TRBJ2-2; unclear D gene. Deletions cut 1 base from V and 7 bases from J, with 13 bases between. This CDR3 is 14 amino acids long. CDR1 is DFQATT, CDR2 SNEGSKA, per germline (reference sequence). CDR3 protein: CSARASRLGGELFF. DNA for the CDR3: TGCAGTGCTAGAGCATCCCGGCTGGGCGGGGAGCTGTTTTTT.

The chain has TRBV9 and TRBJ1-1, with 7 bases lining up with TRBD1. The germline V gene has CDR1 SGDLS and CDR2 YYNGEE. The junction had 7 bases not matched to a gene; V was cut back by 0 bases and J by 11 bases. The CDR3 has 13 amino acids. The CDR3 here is CASSVASDRAAFF. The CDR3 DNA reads TGTGCCAGCAGCGTAGCCTCTGACAGGGCGGCTTTCTTT.

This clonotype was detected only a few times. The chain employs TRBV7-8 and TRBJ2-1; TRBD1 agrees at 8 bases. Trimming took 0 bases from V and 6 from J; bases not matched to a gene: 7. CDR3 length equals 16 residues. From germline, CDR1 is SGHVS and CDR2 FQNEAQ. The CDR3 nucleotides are TGTGCCAGCAGCTTAGCGTACAGGGGGGCGGGCAATGAGCAGTTCTTC. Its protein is CASSLAYRGAGNEQFF.

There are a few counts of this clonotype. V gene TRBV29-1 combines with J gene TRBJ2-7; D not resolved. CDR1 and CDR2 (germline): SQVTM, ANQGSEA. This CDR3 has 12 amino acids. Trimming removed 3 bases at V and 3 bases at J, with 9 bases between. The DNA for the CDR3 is TGCAGCGTTGACGTAAGAGGCTACGAGCAGTACTTC. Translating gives CSVDVRGYEQYF.

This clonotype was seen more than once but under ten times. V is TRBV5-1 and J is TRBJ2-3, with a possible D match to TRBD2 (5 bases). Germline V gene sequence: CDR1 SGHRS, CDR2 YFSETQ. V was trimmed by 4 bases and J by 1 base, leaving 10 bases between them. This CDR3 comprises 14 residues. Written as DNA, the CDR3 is TGCGCCAGCAGCCCAAGCGGTCGCACAGATACGCAGTATTTT. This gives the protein CASSPSGRTDTQYF. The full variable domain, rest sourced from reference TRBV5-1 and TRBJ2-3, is KAGVTQTPRYLIKTRGQQVTLSCSPISGHRSVSWYQQTPGQGLQFLFEYFSETQRNKGNFPGRFSGRQFSNSRSEMNVSTLELGDSALYLCASSPSGRTDTQYFGPGTRLTVL.

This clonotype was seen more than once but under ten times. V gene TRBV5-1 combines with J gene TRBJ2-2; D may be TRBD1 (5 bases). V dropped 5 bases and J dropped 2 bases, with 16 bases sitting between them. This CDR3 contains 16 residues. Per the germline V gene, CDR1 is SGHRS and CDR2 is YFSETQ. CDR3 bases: TGCGCCAGCAGGCCTGACAGAACTATTAACACCGGGGAGCTGTTTTTT. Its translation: CASRPDRTINTGELFF.

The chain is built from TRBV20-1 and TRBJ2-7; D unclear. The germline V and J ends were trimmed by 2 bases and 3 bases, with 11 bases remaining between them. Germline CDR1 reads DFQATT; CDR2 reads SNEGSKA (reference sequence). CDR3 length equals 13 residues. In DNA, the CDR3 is TGCAGTGCTAGATTCCCGTCCCGCTACGAGCAGTACGTC. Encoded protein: CSARFPSRYEQYV.

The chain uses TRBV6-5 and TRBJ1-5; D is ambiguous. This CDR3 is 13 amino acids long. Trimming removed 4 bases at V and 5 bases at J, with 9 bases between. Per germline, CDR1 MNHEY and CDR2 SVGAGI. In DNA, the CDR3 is TGTGCCAGCAGTTCAGACGGGGATCAGCCCCAGCATTTT. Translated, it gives CASSSDGDQPQHF.

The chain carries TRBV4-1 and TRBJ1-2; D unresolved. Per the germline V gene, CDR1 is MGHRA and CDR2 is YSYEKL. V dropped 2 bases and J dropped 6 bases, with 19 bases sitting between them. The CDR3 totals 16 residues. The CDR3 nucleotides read TGCGCCAGCAGCCAACCCCTGACCGTGACGGGAGATGGCTACACCTTC. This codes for CASSQPLTVTGDGYTF.

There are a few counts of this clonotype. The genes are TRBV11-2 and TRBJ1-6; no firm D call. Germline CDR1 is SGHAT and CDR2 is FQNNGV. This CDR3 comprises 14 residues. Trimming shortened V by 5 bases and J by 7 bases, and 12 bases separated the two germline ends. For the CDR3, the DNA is TGTGCCAGCAGCCCCGGACCCGGCAATTCACCCCTCCACTTT. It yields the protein CASSPGPGNSPLHF.